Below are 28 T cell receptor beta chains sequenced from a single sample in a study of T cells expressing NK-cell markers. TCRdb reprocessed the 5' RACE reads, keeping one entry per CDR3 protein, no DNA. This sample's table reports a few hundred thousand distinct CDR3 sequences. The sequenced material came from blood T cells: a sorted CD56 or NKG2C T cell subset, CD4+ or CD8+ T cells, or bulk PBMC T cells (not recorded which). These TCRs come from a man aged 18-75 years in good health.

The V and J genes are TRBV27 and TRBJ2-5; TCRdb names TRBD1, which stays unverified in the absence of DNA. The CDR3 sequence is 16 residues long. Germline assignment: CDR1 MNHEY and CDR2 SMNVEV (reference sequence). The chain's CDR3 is CASSPRRGRMGETQYF.

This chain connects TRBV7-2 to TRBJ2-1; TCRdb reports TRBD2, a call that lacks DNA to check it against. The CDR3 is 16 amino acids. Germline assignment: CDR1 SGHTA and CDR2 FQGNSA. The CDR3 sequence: CASSRQSGLYNNEQFF.

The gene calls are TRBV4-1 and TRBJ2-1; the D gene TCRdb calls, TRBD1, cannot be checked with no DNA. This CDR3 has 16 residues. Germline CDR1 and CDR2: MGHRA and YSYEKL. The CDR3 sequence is CASSQERGRNYNEQFF.

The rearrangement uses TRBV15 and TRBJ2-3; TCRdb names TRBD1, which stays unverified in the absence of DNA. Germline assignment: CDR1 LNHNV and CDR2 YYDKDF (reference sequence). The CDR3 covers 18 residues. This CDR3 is CATSARRGTDGGTDTQYF.

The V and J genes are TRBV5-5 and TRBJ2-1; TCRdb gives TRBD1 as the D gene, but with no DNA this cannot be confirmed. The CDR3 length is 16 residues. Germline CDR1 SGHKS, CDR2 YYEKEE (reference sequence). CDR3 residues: CASSPRDRGLYNEQFF.

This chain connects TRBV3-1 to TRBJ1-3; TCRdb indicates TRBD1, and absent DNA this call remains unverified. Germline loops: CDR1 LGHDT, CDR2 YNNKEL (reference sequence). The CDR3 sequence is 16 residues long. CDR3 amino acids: CASSQDLSGVGNTIYF.

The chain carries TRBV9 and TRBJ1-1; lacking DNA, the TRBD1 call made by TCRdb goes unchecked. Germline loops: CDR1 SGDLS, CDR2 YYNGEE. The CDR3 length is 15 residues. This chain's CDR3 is CASSGRQGAWTEAFF.

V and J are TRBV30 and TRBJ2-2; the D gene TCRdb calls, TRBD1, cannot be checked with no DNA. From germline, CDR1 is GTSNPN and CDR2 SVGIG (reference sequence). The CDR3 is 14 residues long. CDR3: CAWSRALNTGELFF.

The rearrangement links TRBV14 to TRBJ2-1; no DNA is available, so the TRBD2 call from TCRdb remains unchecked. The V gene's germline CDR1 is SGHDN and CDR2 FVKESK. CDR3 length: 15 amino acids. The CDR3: CASSQLTGTDNEQFF.

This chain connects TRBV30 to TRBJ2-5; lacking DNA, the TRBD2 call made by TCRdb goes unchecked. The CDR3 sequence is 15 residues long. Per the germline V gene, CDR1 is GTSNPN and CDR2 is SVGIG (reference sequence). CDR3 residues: CAWRSAGLALETQYF.

CDR3 sequence: CASRPTGVTDTQYF. V gene TRBV5-6 combines with J gene TRBJ2-3; there is no DNA to check the TCRdb D call of TRBD1. Germline V lookup: CDR1 SGHDT, CDR2 YYEEEE. This CDR3 is 14 amino acids long.

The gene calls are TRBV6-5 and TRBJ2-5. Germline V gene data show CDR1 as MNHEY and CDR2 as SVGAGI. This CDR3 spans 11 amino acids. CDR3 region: CASSYGETQYF.

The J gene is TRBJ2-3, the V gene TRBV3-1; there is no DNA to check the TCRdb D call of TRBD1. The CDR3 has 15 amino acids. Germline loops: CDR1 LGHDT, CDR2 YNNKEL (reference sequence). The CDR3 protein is CASSQGHRGHVTQYF.

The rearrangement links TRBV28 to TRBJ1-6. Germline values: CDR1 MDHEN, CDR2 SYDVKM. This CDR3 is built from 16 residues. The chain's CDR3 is CASTNPTERYNSPLHF.

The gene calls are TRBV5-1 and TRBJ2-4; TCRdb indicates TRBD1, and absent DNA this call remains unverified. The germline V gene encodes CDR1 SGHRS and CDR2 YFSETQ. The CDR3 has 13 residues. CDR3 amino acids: CASSAGGLSIQYF.

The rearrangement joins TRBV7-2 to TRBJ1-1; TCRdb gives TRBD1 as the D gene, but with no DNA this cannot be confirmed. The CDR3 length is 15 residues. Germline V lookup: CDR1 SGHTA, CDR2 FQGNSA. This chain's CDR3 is CASSSPRGVMTEAFF.

CDR3 region: CASSFDHQTNEQFF. The chain couples TRBV12-3 or TRBV12-4 to TRBJ2-1. This CDR3 spans 14 amino acids.

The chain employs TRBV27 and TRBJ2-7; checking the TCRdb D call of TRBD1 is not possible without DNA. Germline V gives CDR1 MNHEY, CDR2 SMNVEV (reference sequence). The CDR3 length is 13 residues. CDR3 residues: CASSYRRDYEQYF.

CDR3 amino acids: CASSGTGAALYEQFF. V and J are TRBV7-9 and TRBJ2-1; TCRdb reports TRBD1, a call that lacks DNA to check it against. This CDR3 is 15 amino acids long. CDR1 is SEHNR and CDR2 is FQNEAQ in the germline V gene (reference sequence). The complete variable domain, with remaining parts taken from reference TRBV7-9 and TRBJ2-1, reads DTGVSQNPRHKITKRGQNVTFRCDPISEHNRLYWYRQTLGQGPEFLTYFQNEAQLEKSRLLSDRFSAERPKGSFSTLEIQRTEQGDSAMYLCASSGTGAALYEQFFGPGTRLTVL.

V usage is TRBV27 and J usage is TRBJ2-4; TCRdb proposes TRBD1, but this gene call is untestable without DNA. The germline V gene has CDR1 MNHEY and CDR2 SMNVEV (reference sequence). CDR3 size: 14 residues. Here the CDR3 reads CASSLLGGGGIQYF.

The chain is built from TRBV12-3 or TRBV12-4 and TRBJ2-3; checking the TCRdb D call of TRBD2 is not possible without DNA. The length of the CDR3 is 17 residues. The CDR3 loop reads CASSSHTPSVSTDTQYF.

The chain's CDR3 is CASSLESVGKITYEQYF. The J gene is TRBJ2-7, the V gene TRBV5-5. CDR3 length: 17 amino acids. From germline, CDR1 is SGHKS and CDR2 YYEKEE (reference sequence). The variable domain in full, with the rest retrieved from reference TRBV5-5 and TRBJ2-7, is DAGVTQSPTHLIKTRGQQVTLRCSPISGHKSVSWYQQVLGQGPQFIFQYYEKEERGRGNFPDRFSARQFPNYSSELNVNALLLGDSALYLCASSLESVGKITYEQYFGPGTRLTVT.

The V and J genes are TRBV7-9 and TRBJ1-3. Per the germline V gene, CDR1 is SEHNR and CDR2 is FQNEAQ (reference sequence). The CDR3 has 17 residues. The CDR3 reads CASITQALRDAGNTIYF.

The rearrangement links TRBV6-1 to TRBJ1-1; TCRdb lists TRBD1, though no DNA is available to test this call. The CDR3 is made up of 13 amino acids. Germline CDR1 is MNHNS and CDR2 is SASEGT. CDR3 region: CASRPRGNTEAFF.

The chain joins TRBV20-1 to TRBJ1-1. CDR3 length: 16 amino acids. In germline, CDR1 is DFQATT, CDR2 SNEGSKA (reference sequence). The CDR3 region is CSARVLSGSLNTEAFF.

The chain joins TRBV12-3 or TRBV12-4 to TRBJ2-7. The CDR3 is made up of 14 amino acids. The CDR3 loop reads CASSLTGFGNEQYF.

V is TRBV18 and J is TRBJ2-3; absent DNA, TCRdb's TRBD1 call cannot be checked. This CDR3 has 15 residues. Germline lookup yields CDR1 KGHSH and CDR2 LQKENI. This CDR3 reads CASSPDGASWDTQYF.

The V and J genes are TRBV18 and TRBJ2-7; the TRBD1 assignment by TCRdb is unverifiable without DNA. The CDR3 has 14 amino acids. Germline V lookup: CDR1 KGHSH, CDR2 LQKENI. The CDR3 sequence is CASSGTGITYEQYF. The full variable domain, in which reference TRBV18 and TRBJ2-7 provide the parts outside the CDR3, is NAGVMQNPRHLVRRRGQEARLRCSPMKGHSHVYWYRQLPEEGLKFMVYLQKENIIDESGMPKERFSAEFPKEGPSILRIQQVVRGDSAAYFCASSGTGITYEQYFGPGTRLTVT.